Listed below are T cell receptor beta chains from one sample, sequenced in a study of CD8 T cells in ankylosing spondylitis. In TCRdb, the 5' RACE reads were re-called with MiXCR into one record per CDR3 protein. This repertoire shows approximately 130,000 distinct CDR3 sequences, about an eighth found once; its top ten account for about 4%. The material sequenced was blood, either unsorted or a sorted T cell fraction (not recorded which). These receptors all come from a female donor with ankylosing spondylitis or in good health (not recorded which). Each CDR3 is given with its conserved first and last residue. The D gene is left open where the match is weak. Only some rows state a clone size, as once, few, many or a class for expanded clones.

V,size,D,J,DNA,CDR3
TRBV7-2,many,TRBD1,TRBJ1-1,TGTGCCAGCAGCTTAGTTGAGGGGGCGAACACTGAAGCTTTCTTT,CASSLVEGANTEAFF
TRBV7-2,many,NA,TRBJ2-4,TGTGCCAGCAGGCAAAGCGGAAGGGGAAACATTCAGTACTTC,CASRQSGRGNIQYF
TRBV29-1,many,NA,TRBJ1-3,TGCAGCGGTTCGGGCTCTGGAAACACCATATATTTT,CSGSGSGNTIYF
TRBV19,NA,NA,TRBJ1-1,TGTGCCAGTAGTAAGGAGGCCGCGGGGGCGAAAGCTTTCTTT,CASSKEAAGAKAFF
TRBV20-1,many,TRBD2,TRBJ2-5,TGCAGTGCTACTAGCGGGGGGGCCGGTGAGACCCAGTACTTC,CSATSGGAGETQYF
TRBV7-9,NA,NA,TRBJ1-2,TGTGCCAGCAACTTAGCCAAACACCTAAACTATGGCTACACCTTC,CASNLAKHLNYGYTF
TRBV5-1,many,NA,TRBJ2-1,TGCGCCAGCAGCTTGGGACCGGGGCTAGACAATGAGCAGTTCTTC,CASSLGPGLDNEQFF
TRBV14,few,TRBD2,TRBJ2-1,TGTGCCAGCAGCCAATTAGCGGGAAGGGGTGAGCAGTTCTTC,CASSQLAGRGEQFF
TRBV20-1,NA,NA,TRBJ2-1,TGCAGTGCTAGAATCCCGGGGGCCCTCTCCTACAATGAGCAGTTCTTC,CSARIPGALSYNEQFF
TRBV27,many,NA,TRBJ1-2,TGTGCCAGCAGTCGGGGTGTAACGGGAGGCTACACCTTC,CASSRGVTGGYTF
TRBV5-8,many,NA,TRBJ2-1,TGTGCCAGCAGCTTGGGGCAAACCTACAATGAGCAGTTCTTC,CASSLGQTYNEQFF
TRBV7-8,many,TRBD1,TRBJ2-2,TGTGCCAGCAGCTCGCAGGGGGCCGGGGAGCTGTTTTTT,CASSSQGAGELFF
TRBV14,many,NA,TRBJ1-2,TGTGCCAGCAGCCAAGTTCGGGTCGGGGGCTACACCTTC,CASSQVRVGGYTF
TRBV27,many,TRBD2,TRBJ2-7,TGTGCCAGCAGTTCTCGGGGGGGGCTGTACGAGCAGTACTTC,CASSSRGGLYEQYF